The rows below give T cell receptor beta chains drawn from one sample of a study of T cells after yellow fever vaccination. TCRdb processed the 5' RACE reads anew with MiXCR; each CDR3 protein has one entry. This repertoire shows around 320,000 distinct CDR3 sequences, about 10% found once; its top ten account for about 3%. This sample comprised CD4+ T cells sorted from PBMCs, obtained 45 days after the yellow fever booster vaccination. These receptors all stem from a man younger than 30 who received the YFV17D yellow fever vaccine. Both conserved end residues are part of each CDR3. A D gene is named only where the DNA matches it firmly. Clone sizes are given selectively: once, few, many, or a class where the clone is expanded.

cdr3_aa | cdr3_nt | v_call | d_call | j_call | clone_size
CASSIRPENTEAFF | TGTGCCAGTAGTATCCGTCCGGAGAACACTGAAGCTTTCTTT | TRBV19 | . | TRBJ1-1 | .
CASSFFSGADGDTQYF | TGCGCCAGCAGCTTTTTCAGCGGGGCGGACGGAGATACGCAGTATTTT | TRBV5-1 | TRBD2 | TRBJ2-3 | .
CASSRASGGTFQETQYF | TGTGCCAGCAGCCGGGCTTCGGGGGGCACCTTCCAAGAGACCCAGTACTTC | TRBV5-4 | . | TRBJ2-5 | .
CASSVDPDQPQHF | TGTGCCAGCAGCGTAGATCCCGATCAGCCCCAGCATTTT | TRBV9 | . | TRBJ1-5 | few
CSAKPGTGDSPLHF | TGCAGTGCTAAACCCGGGACGGGAGATTCACCCCTCCACTTT | TRBV20-1 | . | TRBJ1-6 | many
CASSRFSGGLWETQYF | TGCGCCAGCAGCCGGTTTAGCGGGGGGCTATGGGAGACCCAGTACTTC | TRBV4-1 | TRBD2 | TRBJ2-5 | .
CAISVTGDGTEAFF | TGTGCCATCAGTGTCACAGGGGACGGGACTGAAGCTTTCTTT | TRBV10-3 | TRBD1 | TRBJ1-1 | many
CASRRGERYGYTF | TGTGCCAGCAGGAGGGGAGAACGCTATGGCTACACCTTC | TRBV7-2 | . | TRBJ1-2 | .
CASMRDSSGEKLFF | TGTGCCAGCATGAGGGACAGTTCGGGGGAAAAACTGTTTTTT | TRBV6-1 | TRBD1 | TRBJ1-4 | few
CASSWDSRNTGELFF | TGTGCCAGCAGCTGGGACTCCCGGAACACCGGGGAGCTGTTTTTT | TRBV7-2 | . | TRBJ2-2 | many
CASSVGTGGAPLHF | TGTGCCAGCAGCGTAGGGACAGGGGGCGCACCCCTCCACTTT | TRBV9 | TRBD1 | TRBJ1-6 | .
CASSPTETQYF | TGTGCCAGCAGCCCCACAGAGACCCAGTACTTC | TRBV7-9 | . | TRBJ2-5 | few
CASSLYGQEETQYF | TGTGCCAGCAGCTTGTACGGACAGGAAGAGACCCAGTACTTC | TRBV5-8 | TRBD1 | TRBJ2-5 | few
CASSLVIGEITPQHF | TGTGCCAGCAGCTTAGTGATAGGGGAGATTACGCCCCAGCATTTT | TRBV7-2 | . | TRBJ1-5 | .
CASSPREGFEQYF | TGTGCCAGCAGCCCTCGAGAGGGATTCGAGCAGTACTTC | TRBV3-1 | . | TRBJ2-7 | few
CASSVPSGGRHNEQFF | TGTGCCAGCAGCGTACCTAGCGGGGGGCGACACAATGAGCAGTTCTTC | TRBV7-9 | TRBD2 | TRBJ2-1 | many
CASSQDSEGIGGYTF | TGTGCCAGCAGCCAAGACTCGGAGGGGATAGGGGGCTACACCTTC | TRBV3-1 | . | TRBJ1-2 | .
CASSSLGVETQYF | TGTGCCAGCAGCTCTTTGGGGGTAGAGACCCAGTACTTC | TRBV7-2 | . | TRBJ2-5 | few
CASSPRDRGPLSTDTQYF | TGTGCCAGCTCACCACGGGACAGGGGACCACTAAGCACAGATACGCAGTATTTT | TRBV18 | TRBD1 | TRBJ2-3 | .
CASSRQARVYEQYF | TGTGCCAGCAGCCGACAGGCCAGAGTCTACGAGCAGTACTTC | TRBV12-3/TRBV12-4 | . | TRBJ2-7 | .
CASSPGTNEKLFF | TGTGCCAGCTCACCCGGGACAAATGAAAAACTGTTTTTT | TRBV18 | . | TRBJ1-4 | .
CATSDFRHPYNEQFF | TGTGCCACCAGTGATTTTAGACATCCCTACAATGAGCAGTTCTTC | TRBV24-1 | . | TRBJ2-1 | many